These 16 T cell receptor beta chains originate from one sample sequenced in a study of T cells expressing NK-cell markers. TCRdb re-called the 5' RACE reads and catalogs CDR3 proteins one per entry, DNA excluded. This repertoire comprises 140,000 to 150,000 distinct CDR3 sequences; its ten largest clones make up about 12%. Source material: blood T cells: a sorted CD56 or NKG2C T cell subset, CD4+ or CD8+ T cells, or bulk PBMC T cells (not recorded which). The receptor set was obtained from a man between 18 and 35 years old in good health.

This CDR3 reads CASTIIGSMGYNEQFF. The V and J genes are TRBV5-1 and TRBJ2-1. CDR3 length: 16 residues. CDR1 is SGHRS and CDR2 is YFSETQ in the germline V gene.

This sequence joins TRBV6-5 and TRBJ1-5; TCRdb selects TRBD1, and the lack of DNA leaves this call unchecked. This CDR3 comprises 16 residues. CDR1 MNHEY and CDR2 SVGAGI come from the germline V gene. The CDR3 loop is CASSYSGDRGPEPQHF.

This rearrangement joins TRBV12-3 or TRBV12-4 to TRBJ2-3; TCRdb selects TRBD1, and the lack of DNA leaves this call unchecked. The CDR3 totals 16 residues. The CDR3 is CASSETGAAKLDTQYF.

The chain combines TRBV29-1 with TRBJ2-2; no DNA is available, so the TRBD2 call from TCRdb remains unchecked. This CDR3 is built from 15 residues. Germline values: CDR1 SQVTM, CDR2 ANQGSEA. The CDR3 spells CSVGGSGLHTGELFF.

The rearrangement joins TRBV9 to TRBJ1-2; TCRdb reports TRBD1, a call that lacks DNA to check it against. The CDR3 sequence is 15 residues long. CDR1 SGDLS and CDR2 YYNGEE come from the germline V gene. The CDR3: CASSQPGTGADGYTF.

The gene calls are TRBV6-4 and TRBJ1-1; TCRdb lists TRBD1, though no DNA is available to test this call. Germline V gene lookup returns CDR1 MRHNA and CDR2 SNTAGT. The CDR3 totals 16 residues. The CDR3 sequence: CASSVTGGPKTHEAFF.

CDR3 in amino acids: CAWSGMAEGGGGYTF. The chain links TRBV30 to TRBJ1-2. CDR3 length: 15 residues. Germline CDR1 GTSNPN, CDR2 SVGIG (reference sequence). Drawing the rest from reference TRBV30 and TRBJ1-2, the complete variable domain is SQTIHQWPATLVQPVGSPLSLECTVEGTSNPNLYWYRQAAGRGLQLLFYSVGIGQISSEVPQNLSASRPQDRQFILSSKKLLLSDSGFYLCAWSGMAEGGGGYTFGSGTRLTVV.

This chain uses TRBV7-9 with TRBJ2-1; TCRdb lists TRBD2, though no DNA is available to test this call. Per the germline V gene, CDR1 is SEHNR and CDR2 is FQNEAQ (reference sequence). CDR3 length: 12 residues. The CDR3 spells CASSSPGGEQFF.

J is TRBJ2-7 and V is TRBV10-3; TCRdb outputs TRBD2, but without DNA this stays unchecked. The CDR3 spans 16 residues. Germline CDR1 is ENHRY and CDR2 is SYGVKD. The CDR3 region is CAISESWTSSSYEQYF.

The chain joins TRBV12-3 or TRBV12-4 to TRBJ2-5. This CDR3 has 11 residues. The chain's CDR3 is CASSLAETQYF.

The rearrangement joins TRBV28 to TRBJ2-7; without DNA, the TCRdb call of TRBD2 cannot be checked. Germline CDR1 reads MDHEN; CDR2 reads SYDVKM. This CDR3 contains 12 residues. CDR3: CACSGSSYEQYF.

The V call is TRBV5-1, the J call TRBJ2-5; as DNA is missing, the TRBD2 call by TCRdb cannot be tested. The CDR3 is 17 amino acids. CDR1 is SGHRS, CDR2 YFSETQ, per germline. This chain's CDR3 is CASSLRTSGILQETQYF.

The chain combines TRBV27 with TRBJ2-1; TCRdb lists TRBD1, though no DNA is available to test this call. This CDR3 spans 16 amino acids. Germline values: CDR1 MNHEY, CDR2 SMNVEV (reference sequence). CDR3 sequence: CASSTLTGPPHDEQFF.

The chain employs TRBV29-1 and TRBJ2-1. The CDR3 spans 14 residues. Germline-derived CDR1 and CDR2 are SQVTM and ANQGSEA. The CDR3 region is CSVELIVRDNEQFF.

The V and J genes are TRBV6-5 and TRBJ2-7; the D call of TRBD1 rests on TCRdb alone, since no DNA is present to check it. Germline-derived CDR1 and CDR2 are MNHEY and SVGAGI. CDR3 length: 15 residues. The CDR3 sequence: CASSYSTGVDYEQYF.

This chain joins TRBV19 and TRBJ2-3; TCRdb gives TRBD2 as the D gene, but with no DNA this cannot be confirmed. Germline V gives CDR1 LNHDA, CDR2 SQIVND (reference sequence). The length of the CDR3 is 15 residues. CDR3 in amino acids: CASSIITSGMDTQYF. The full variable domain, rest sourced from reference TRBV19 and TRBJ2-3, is DGGITQSPKYLFRKEGQNVTLSCEQNLNHDAMYWYRQDPGQGLRLIYYSQIVNDFQKGDIAEGYSVSREKKESFPLTVTSAQKNPTAFYLCASSIITSGMDTQYFGPGTRLTVL.